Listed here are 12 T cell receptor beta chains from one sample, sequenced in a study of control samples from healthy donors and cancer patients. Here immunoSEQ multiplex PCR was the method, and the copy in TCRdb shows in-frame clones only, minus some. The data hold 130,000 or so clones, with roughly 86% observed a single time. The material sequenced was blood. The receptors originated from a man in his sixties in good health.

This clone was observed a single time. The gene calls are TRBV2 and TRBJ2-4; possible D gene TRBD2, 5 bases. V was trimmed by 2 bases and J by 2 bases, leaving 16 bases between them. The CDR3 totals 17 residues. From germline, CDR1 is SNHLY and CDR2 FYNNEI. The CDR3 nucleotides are TGTGCCAGCAGTGAATTGATAGGAGGCAAAACCAAAAACATTCAGTACTTC. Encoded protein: CASSELIGGKTKNIQYF.

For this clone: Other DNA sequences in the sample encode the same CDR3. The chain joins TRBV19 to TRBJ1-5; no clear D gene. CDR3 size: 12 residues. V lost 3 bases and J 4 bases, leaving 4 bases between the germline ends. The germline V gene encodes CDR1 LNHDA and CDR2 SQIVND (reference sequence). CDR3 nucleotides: TGTGCCAGTAGTATTGGGAATCAGCCCCAGCATTTT. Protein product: CASSIGNQPQHF.

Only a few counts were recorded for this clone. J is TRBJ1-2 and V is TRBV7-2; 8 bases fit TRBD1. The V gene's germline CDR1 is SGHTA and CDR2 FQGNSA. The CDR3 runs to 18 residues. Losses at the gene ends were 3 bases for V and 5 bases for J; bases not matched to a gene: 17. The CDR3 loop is CASSFVGGGQGKTYGYTF. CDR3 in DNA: TGTGCCAGCAGCTTTGTTGGTGGTGGACAGGGTAAAACTTATGGCTACACCTTC.

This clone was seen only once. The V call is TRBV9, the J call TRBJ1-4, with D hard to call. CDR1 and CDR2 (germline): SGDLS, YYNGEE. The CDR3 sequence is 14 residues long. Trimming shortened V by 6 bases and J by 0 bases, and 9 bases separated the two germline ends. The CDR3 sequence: CASTSDTTNEKLFF. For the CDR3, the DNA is TGTGCCAGCACCTCTGATACAACTAATGAAAAACTGTTTTTT.

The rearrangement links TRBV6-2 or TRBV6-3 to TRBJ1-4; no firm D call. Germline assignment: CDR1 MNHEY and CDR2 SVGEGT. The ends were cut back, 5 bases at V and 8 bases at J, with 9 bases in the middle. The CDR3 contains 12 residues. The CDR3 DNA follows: TGTGCCAGCAGTGCCCCTCAAGAAAAACTGTTTTTT. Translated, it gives CASSAPQEKLFF.

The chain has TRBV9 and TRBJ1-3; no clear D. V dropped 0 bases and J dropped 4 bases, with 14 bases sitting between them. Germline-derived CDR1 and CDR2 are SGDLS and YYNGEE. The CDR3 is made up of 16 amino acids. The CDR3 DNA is TGTGCCAGCAGCGTAGCGGTTTTAGGGCAAGGAAACACCATATATTTT. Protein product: CASSVAVLGQGNTIYF. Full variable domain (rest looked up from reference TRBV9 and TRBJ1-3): DSGVTQTPKHLITATGQRVTLRCSPRSGDLSVYWYQQSLDQGLQFLIQYYNGEERAKGNILERFSAQQFPDLHSELNLSSLELGDSALYFCASSVAVLGQGNTIYFGEGSWLTVV.

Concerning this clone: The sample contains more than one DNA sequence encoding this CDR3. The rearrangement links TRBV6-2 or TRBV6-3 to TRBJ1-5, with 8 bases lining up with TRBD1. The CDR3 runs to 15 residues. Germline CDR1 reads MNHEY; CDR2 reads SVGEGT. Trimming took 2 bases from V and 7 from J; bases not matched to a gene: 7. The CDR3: CASSYTGGLGQPQHF. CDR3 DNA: TGTGCCAGCAGTTACACAGGGGGTTTAGGGCAGCCCCAGCATTTT.

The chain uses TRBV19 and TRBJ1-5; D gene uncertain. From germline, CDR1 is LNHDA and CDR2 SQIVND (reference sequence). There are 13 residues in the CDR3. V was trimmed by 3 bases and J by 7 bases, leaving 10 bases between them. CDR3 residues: CASSILERQPQHF. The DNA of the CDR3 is TGTGCCAGTAGTATCCTCGAGAGACAGCCCCAGCATTTT. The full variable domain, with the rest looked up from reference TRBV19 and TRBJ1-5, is DGGITQSPKYLFRKEGQNVTLSCEQNLNHDAMYWYRQDPGQGLRLIYYSQIVNDFQKGDIAEGYSVSREKKESFPLTVTSAQKNPTAFYLCASSILERQPQHFGDGTRLSIL.

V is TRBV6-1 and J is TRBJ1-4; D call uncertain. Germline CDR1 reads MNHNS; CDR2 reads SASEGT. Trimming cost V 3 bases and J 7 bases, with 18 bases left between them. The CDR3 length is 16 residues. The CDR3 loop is CASSEEGGWGGEKLFF. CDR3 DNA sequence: TGTGCCAGCAGTGAGGAAGGTGGATGGGGTGGTGAAAAACTGTTTTTT.

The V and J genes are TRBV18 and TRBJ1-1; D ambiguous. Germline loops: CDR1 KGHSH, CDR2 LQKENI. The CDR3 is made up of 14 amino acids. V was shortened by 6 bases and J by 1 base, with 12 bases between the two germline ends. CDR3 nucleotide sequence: TGTGCCAGCTCCACAACTCCCTGGAACACTGAAGCTTTCTTT. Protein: CASSTTPWNTEAFF.

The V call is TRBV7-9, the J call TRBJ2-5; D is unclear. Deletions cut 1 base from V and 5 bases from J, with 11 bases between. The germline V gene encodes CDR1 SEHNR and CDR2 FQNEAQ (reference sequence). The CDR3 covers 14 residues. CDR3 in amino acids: CASSLVSNHETQYF. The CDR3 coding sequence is TGTGCCAGCAGCTTAGTTAGCAATCACGAGACCCAGTACTTC.

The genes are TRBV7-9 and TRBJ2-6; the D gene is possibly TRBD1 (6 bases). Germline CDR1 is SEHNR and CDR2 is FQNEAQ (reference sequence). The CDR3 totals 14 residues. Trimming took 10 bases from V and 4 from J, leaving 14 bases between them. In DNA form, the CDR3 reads TGTGCCAAAGAACAGGGATTCGGGGCCAACGTCCTGACTTTC. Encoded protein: CAKEQGFGANVLTF.